This T cell receptor beta chain was observed in a study of cytomegalovirus exposure and HLA in healthy donors. Remarks on this clone: Its antigen remains unknown.

Study results and limitations: In an earlier analysis, about 87% or about 30%: the productive usage of most TCR beta V segments. Common viral pathogens seemed to be connected with several of the most significant clusters, according to a later analysis.

PCR primers comprised 60 Vbeta and 13 Jbeta primers. Generated by immunoSEQ multiplex PCR, the TCRdb table keeps only in-frame clones and is missing some. The table includes more than 95,000 clones, 80% detected once. The sequenced sample was PBMCs. This receptor was taken from a female donor in good health and CMV-seronegative.

The CDR3 nucleotides read TGTGCCAGCAGCTTGGTGGGGGGGAGTAACTATGGCTACACCTTC. Its protein is CASSLVGGSNYGYTF. This chain connects TRBV11-2 to TRBJ1-2; TRBD1 might be the D (5 bases). The CDR3 has 15 residues. Trimming took off 3 bases at V and 1 base at J, with 12 bases between the two ends. The germline gives CDR1 SGHAT, CDR2 FQNNGV.